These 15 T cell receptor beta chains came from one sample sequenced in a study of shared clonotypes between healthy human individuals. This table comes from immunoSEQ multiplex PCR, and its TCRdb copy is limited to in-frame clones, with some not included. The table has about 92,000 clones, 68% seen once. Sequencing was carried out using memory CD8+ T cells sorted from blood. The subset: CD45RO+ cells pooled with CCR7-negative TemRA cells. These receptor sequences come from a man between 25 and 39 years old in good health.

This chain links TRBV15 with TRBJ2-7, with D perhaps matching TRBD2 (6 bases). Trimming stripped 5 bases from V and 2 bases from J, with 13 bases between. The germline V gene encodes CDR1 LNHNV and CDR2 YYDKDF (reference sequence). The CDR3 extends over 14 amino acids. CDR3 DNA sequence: TGTGCCACCAGCGGCGATTGGGGGGCCTACGAGCAGTACTTC. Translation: CATSGDWGAYEQYF.

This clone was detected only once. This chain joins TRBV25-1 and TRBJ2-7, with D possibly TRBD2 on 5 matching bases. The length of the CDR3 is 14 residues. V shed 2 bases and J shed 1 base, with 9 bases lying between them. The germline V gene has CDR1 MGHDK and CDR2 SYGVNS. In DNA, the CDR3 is TGTGCCAGCAGTGAACGTAGCGAATCCTACGAGCAGTACTTC. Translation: CASSERSESYEQYF.

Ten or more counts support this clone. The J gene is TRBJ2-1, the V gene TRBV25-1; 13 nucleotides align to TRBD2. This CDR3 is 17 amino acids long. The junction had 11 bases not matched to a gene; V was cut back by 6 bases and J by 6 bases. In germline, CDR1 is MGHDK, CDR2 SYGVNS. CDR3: CASSAPGLAGLVNEQFF. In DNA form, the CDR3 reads TGTGCCAGCAGCGCGCCGGGACTAGCGGGATTAGTCAATGAGCAGTTCTTC.

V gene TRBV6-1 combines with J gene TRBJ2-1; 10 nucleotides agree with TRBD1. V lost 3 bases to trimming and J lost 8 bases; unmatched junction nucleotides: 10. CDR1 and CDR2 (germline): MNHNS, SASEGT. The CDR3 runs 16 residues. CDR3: CASSDHGTGARDEQFF. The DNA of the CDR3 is TGTGCCAGCAGTGACCATGGGACAGGGGCGAGGGATGAGCAGTTCTTC.

The CDR3 loop is CATSRDLAHEQYF. The CDR3 region has the DNA TGTGCCACCAGCAGAGATTTGGCTCACGAGCAGTACTTC. The gene calls are TRBV15 and TRBJ2-7; no reliable D call. This CDR3 has 13 residues. V was cut by 0 bases and J by 5 bases, with 8 bases left in between. CDR1 is LNHNV, CDR2 YYDKDF, per germline (reference sequence).

CDR3 sequence reads: CASSFLSGANVLTF. In DNA form, the CDR3 reads TGTGCCAGCAGCTTCCTCTCTGGGGCCAACGTCCTGACTTTC. The chain couples TRBV11-1 to TRBJ2-6; D remains unclear. V lost 3 bases and J lost 0, with 3 bases in between. The CDR3 spans 14 residues. Germline V gene data show CDR1 as SGHAT and CDR2 as FQDESV (reference sequence).

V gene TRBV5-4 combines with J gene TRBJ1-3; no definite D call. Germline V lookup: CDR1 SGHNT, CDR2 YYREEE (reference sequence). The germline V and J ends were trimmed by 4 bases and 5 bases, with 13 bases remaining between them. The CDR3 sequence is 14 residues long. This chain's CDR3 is CASSTTGSRNTIYF. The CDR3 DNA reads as TGTGCCAGCAGCACCACCGGGAGCCGAAACACCATATATTTT.

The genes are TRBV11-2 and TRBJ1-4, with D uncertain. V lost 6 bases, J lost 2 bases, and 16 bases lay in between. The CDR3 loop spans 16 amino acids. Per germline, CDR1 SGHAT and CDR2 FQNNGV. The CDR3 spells CASRLLRGRTNEKLFF. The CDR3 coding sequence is TGTGCCAGCAGACTCCTGCGCGGGCGTACTAATGAAAAACTGTTTTTT.

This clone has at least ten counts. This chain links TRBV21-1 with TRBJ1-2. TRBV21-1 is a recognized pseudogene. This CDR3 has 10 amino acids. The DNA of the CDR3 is TGTGCCAGCGGACACTATGGCTACACCTTC. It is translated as CASGHYGYTF.

The CDR3 is CASSPYSGRAFTDTQYF. The CDR3 DNA is TGTGCCAGCTCACCCTATAGCGGGAGGGCCTTCACAGATACGCAGTATTTT. The chain uses TRBV18 and TRBJ2-3; 11 nucleotides match TRBD2. The CDR3 has 17 residues. Germline assignment: CDR1 KGHSH and CDR2 LQKENI. With 3 bases clipped from V and 2 bases from J, the junction kept 7 bases outside the gene matches.

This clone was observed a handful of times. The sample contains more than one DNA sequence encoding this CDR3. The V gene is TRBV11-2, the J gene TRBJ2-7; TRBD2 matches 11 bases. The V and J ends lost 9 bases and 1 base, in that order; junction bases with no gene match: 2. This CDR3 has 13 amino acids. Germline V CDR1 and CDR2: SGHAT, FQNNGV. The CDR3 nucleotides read TGTGCCAGTGGGACTAGCGGTTCCTACGAGCAGTACTTC. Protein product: CASGTSGSYEQYF.

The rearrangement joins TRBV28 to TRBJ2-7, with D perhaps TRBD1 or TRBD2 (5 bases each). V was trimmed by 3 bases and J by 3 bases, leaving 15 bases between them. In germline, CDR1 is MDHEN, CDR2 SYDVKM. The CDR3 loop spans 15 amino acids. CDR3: CASSFGGVGYYEQYF. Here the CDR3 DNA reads TGTGCCAGCAGTTTTGGGGGAGTGGGATACTACGAGCAGTACTTC.

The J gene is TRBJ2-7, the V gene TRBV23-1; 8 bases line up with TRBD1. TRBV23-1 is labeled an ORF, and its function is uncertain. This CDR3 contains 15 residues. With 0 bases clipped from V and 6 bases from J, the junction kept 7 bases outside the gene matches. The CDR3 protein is CASSQSTGVFGEQYF. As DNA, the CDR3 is TGCGCCAGCAGTCAATCGACAGGGGTTTTCGGCGAGCAGTACTTC.

CDR3 amino acids: CATSREGTGRQPQHF. The CDR3 DNA sequence: TGTGCCACCAGCAGAGAAGGGACAGGGCGTCAGCCCCAGCATTTT. This chain uses TRBV15 with TRBJ1-5, with 9 positions matching TRBD1. V was clipped by 0 bases and J by 6 bases; unmatched bases: 3. The germline gives CDR1 LNHNV, CDR2 YYDKDF (reference sequence). The CDR3 consists of 15 residues.

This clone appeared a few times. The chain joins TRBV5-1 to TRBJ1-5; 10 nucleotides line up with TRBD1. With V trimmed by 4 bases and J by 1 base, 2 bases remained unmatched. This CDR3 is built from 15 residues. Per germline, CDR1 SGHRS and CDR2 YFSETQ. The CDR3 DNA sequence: TGCGCCAGCAGCCTGACAGGGGGCAGCAATCAGCCCCAGCATTTT. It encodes CASSLTGGSNQPQHF.